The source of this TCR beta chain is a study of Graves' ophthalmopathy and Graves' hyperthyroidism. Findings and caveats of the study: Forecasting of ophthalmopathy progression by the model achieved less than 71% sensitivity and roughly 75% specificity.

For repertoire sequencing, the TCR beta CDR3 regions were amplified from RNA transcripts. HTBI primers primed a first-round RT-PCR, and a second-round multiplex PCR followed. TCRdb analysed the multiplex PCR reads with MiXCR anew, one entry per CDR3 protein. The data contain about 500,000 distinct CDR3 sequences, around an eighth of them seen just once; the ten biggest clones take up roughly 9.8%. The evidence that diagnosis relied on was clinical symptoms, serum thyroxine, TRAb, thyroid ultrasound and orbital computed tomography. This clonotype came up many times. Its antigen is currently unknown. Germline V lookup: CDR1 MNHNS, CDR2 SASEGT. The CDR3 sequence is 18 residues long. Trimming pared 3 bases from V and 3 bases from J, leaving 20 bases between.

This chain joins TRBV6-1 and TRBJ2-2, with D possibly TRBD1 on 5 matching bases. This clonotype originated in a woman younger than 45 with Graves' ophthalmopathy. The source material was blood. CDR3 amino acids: CASSDKGPDRTHTGELFF. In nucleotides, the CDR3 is TGTGCCAGCAGTGATAAGGGGCCCGACAGAACTCACACCGGGGAGCTGTTTTTT.